This entry concerns a single T cell receptor beta chain. Its antigen is not known. Germline is not matched at one junction end, which may reflect a read error. The CDR3 extends over 16 amino acids. Germline V lookup: CDR1 SEHNR, CDR2 FQNEAQ (reference sequence). These data belong to a study of cytomegalovirus exposure and HLA in healthy donors. Findings of the study overall: Indistinguishable V segments such as TRBV6-2 and TRBV6-3 were excluded.

Primers for the PCR totalled 60 Vbeta and 13 Jbeta. Only in-frame clones appear in the TCRdb table, and some are missing; sequencing was by immunoSEQ multiplex PCR. Counted here are about 110,000 clones, around 75% occurring once; the ten biggest clones make up roughly 2.5%. J is TRBJ1-3 and V is TRBV7-9; D is undetermined. The clonotype originates from a middle-aged man in good health and CMV-seronegative. Sequenced sample: PBMCs. The DNA for the CDR3 is TGTTCCAGCAGCTTGCGAGCCCCGCTCTCTGGAAACACCATATATTTT. Its protein is CSSSLRAPLSGNTIYF.